The sequence of this T cell receptor beta chain was determined in a study of T cells after yellow fever vaccination. It was through 5'RACE template switching that TCR cDNA was made, with a universal primer site and UMIs added. One entry per CDR3 protein, called by TCRdb with MiXCR from the 5' RACE reads. The table lists about 220,000 distinct CDR3 sequences, approximately 3.3% of them singletons, with less than 3.5% in the top ten. This clonotype was seen many times. Its antigen is unknown. General study findings and limits: Contamination of FACS-sorted repertoires by abundant clonotypes from the bulk population could occur. Post-booster repertoires contained most primary-vaccination clones again (almost 97% CD4, approximately 88% CD8). CD4 and CD8 compartments shared a small share of clonotypes, likely from convergent recombination.

The V and J ends lost 5 bases and 5 bases respectively, with 16 bases between them. Germline V lookup: CDR1 SGHTA, CDR2 FQGNSA. The CDR3 sequence is 14 residues long. This TCR derives from a man between 18 and 29 years old who received the YFV17D yellow fever vaccine. The material was CD4+ T cells sorted from PBMCs, obtained 10 days after the yellow fever booster vaccination. J is TRBJ2-7 and V is TRBV7-2, with D possibly matching TRBD2 (6 bases). DNA of the CDR3: TGTGCCAGCAGCCCGGGACCCGCGGGGAACGAGCAGTACTTC. Translating it yields CASSPGPAGNEQYF.